This T cell receptor beta chain came from a study of prognosis after radiotherapy for stage I lung cancer. Overall study context: Among the patients, several developed distant metastases after radiotherapy at a median of 7 months, and 15 showed no significant progression.

Trimming removed 6 bases from V and 2 bases from J; junction bases left unmatched: 3. This CDR3 has 13 amino acids. From germline, CDR1 is LNHDA and CDR2 SQIVND (reference sequence). It was by two-round multiplex PCR that TCR beta CDR3 was amplified from genomic DNA. Gene-specific TRBV and TRBJ primers were used in PCR round one. Universal primers primed the second round of PCR. One entry per CDR3 protein, called by TCRdb with MiXCR from the multiplex PCR reads. The sample lists more than 15,000 distinct CDR3 sequences, over 15% occurring once. In this sample, this clonotype turned up many times. The rearrangement uses TRBV19 and TRBJ1-2, with TRBD1 matching over 7 bases. The sample was PBMCs, taken before or after stereotactic body radiation therapy (not recorded which). The TCR was taken from a donor over 45 with non-small cell lung cancer. CDR3 region: CASRLQGNYGYTF. As DNA, the CDR3 is TGTGCCAGTAGGCTACAGGGGAACTATGGCTACACCTTC.